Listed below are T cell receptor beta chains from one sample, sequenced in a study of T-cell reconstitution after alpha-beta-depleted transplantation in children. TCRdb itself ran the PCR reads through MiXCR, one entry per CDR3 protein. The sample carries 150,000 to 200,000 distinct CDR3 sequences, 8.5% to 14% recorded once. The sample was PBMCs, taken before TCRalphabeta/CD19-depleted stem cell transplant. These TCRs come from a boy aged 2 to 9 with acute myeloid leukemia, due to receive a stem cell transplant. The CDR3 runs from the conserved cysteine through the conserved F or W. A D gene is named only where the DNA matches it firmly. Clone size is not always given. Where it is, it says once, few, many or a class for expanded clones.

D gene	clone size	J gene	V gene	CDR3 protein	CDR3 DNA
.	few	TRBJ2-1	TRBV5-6	CASSLYGFFNPSWQFF	TGTGCCAGCAGCTTGTACGGGTTCTTCAACCCTTCCTGGCAGTTCTTC
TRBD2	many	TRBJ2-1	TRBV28	CASSLTLGLAEPEQFF	TGTGCCAGCAGTTTAACTTTGGGACTAGCGGAACCTGAGCAGTTCTTC
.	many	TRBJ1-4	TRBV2	CASSPRGQSHNEKLFF	TGTGCCAGCAGTCCCCGCGGCCAGAGTCACAATGAAAAACTGTTTTTT
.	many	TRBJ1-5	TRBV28	CASQGRGQPQHF	TGTGCCTCCCAGGGAAGGGGTCAGCCCCAGCATTTT
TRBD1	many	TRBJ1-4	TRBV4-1	CASSQGPGRGRRGPNEKLFF	TGCGCCAGCAGCCAAGGTCCTGGCAGGGGGCGAAGGGGACCTAATGAAAAACTGTTTTTT
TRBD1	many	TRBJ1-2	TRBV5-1	CASSQTGQGVDGYTF	TGCGCCAGCAGCCAGACCGGACAGGGGGTGGACGGCTACACCTTC
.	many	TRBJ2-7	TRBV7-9	CASSPEGTSAEQYF	TGTGCCAGCAGCCCCGAGGGGACCTCGGCCGAGCAGTACTTC
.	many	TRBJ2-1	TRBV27	CASSLLQGNYNEQFF	TGTGCCAGCAGTTTATTGCAGGGGAACTACAATGAGCAGTTCTTC
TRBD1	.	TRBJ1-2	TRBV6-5	CASSYWDRGYGYTF	TGTGCCAGCAGTTACTGGGACAGGGGCTATGGCTACACCTTC
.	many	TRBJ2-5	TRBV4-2	CASSQGRDSRETQYF	TGTGCCAGCAGCCAAGGCCGGGACTCTCGAGAGACCCAGTACTTC
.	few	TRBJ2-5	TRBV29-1	CSAGPGALSETQYF	TGCAGCGCGGGCCCAGGGGCGCTCTCGGAGACCCAGTACTTC
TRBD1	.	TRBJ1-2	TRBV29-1	CSLVGTGDYGHTF	TGCAGCCTCGTTGGGACAGGGGACTATGGCCACACCTTC
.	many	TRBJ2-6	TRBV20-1	CSARDLRGSSGANVLTF	TGCAGTGCTAGAGATCTTCGGGGCTCCTCTGGGGCCAACGTCCTGACTTTC
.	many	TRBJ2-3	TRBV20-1	CSARSGWGTDTQYF	TGCAGTGCTAGATCAGGGTGGGGCACAGATACGCAGTATTTT
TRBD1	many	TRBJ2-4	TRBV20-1	CSARGGQAPNIQYF	TGCAGTGCTAGAGGGGGACAGGCCCCAAACATTCAGTACTTC
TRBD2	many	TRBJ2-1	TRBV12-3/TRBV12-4	CASSLFSGRAVYEQFF	TGTGCCAGCAGTTTATTTAGCGGGAGGGCCGTCTATGAGCAGTTCTTC
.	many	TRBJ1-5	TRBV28	CASNRAREPQHF	TGTGCCAGTAACAGGGCGCGGGAGCCCCAGCATTTT
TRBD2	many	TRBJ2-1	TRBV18	CASSPFEASGAGEQFF	TGTGCCAGCTCACCATTTGAGGCTAGCGGGGCCGGTGAGCAGTTCTTC
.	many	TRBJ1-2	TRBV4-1	CASSQQDSSYGYTF	TGCGCCAGCAGCCAACAGGACAGTTCCTATGGCTACACCTTC
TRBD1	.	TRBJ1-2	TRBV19	CASSSGTGKFYGYTF	TGTGCCAGTTCCTCCGGGACAGGGAAGTTCTATGGCTACACCTTC
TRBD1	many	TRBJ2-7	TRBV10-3	CAISGGGTGYEQYF	TGTGCCATCAGTGGTGGCGGGACAGGGTACGAGCAGTACTTC
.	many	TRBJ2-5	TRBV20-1	CSPISQRLQETQYF	TGCAGCCCGATATCTCAGCGTCTCCAAGAGACCCAGTACTTC
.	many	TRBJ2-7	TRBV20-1	CSARSSATTEQYF	TGCAGTGCGAGGTCATCGGCCACCACTGAGCAGTACTTC
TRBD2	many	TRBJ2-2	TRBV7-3	CARLSGGANTGELFF	TGTGCCAGATTAAGCGGGGGCGCCAACACCGGGGAGCTGTTTTTT
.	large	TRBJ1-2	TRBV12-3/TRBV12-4	CASSPPWVYGYTF	TGTGCCAGCAGTCCCCCTTGGGTCTATGGCTACACCTTC
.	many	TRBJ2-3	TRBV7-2	CASSIPTDTQYF	TGTGCCAGCAGCATACCCACAGATACGCAGTATTTT
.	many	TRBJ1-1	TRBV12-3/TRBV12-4	CASILVGDRAFF	TGTGCCAGCATCCTAGTGGGGGATCGGGCTTTCTTT
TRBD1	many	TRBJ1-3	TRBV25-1	CASSAGTGLFSGNTIYF	TGTGCCAGCAGTGCCGGGACAGGTCTGTTCTCTGGAAACACCATATATTTT
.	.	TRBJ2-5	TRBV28	CASTRAGLETQYF	TGTGCCAGCACCCGGGCGGGGCTAGAGACCCAGTACTTC
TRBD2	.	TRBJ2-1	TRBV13	CASSLWGLAGVFF	TGTGCCAGCAGCTTATGGGGACTAGCGGGAGTGTTCTTC
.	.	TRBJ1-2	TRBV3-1	CASSPGQEYGYTF	TGTGCCAGCAGCCCGGGACAAGAATATGGCTACACCTTC
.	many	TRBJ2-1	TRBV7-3	CASSSTLRRASSYNEQFF	TGTGCCAGCAGCTCAACTTTGCGGCGGGCAAGCTCCTACAATGAGCAGTTCTTC
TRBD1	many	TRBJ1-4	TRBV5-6	CASSLLDRGTTNEKLFF	TGTGCCAGCAGCCTTTTGGACAGGGGAACAACTAATGAAAAACTGTTTTTT
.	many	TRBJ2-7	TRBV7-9	CATCDGLSSYEQYF	TGTGCCACCTGTGACGGGTTAAGCTCCTACGAGCAGTACTTC
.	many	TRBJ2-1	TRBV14	CASSQARGRVEQFF	TGTGCCAGCAGCCAAGCTCGAGGCAGAGTGGAGCAGTTCTTC
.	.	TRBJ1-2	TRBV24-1	CATSDPVSYGYTF	TGTGCCACCAGTGATCCTGTCTCGTATGGCTACACCTTC
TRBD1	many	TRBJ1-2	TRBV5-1	CASSWDRAYGYTF	TGCGCCAGCAGCTGGGACAGGGCCTATGGCTACACCTTC
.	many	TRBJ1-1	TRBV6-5	CAITDGSPAFF	TGTGCCATCACCGACGGGTCGCCAGCTTTCTTT
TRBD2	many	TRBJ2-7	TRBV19	CASSTAGDYEQYF	TGTGCCAGTAGTACCGCGGGAGACTACGAGCAGTACTTC
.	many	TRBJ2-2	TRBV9	CASSGPSGELFF	TGTGCCAGCAGCGGGCCCTCCGGGGAGCTGTTTTTT
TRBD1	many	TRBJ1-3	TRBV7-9	CASRHSGGQAGNTIYF	TGTGCCAGCAGGCATAGTGGGGGACAGGCTGGAAACACCATATATTTT
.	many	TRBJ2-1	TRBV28	CASSYPAGASSYEQFF	TGTGCCAGCAGTTACCCTGCGGGGGCTAGTTCCTATGAGCAGTTCTTC
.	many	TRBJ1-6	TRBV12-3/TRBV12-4	CASADSHYNSPLHF	TGTGCCAGCGCAGACAGTCACTATAATTCACCCCTCCACTTT
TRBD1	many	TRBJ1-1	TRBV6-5	CASSPGTGGHTEAFF	TGTGCCAGCAGTCCGGGGACAGGGGGGCATACTGAAGCTTTCTTT
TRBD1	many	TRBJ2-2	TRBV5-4	CASSRTGFGTGELFF	TGTGCCAGCAGCCGGACAGGGTTCGGCACCGGGGAGCTGTTTTTT
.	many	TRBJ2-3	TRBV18	CAAIGDGDTDTQYF	TGTGCCGCAATTGGGGATGGAGACACAGATACGCAGTATTTT
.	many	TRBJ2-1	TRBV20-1	CSARDISSSYNEQFF	TGCAGTGCTAGAGATATCTCTAGCTCCTACAATGAGCAGTTCTTC
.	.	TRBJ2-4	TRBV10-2	CASSGLVEAKNIQYF	TGCGCCAGCAGTGGACTAGTGGAAGCCAAAAACATTCAGTACTTC
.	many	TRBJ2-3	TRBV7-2	CASSLSVGPQDTQYF	TGTGCCAGCAGCCTCTCCGTGGGGCCGCAAGATACGCAGTATTTT
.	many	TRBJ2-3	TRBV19	CASSILYTDTQYF	TGTGCCAGTAGTATCCTATACACAGATACGCAGTATTTT
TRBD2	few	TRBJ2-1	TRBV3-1	CACSEAGGGYNEQFF	TGTGCCTGCTCCGAAGCGGGGGGGGGATACAATGAGCAGTTCTTC
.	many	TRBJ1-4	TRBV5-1	CASSLVGTVGTNEKLFF	TGCGCCAGCAGCTTGGTCGGAACAGTGGGGACTAATGAAAAACTGTTTTTT
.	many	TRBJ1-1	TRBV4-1	CASSHYGVANTEAFF	TGCGCCAGCAGCCATTACGGGGTGGCGAACACTGAAGCTTTCTTT
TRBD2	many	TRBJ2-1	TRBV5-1	CASSWGTSVNEQFF	TGCGCCAGCAGCTGGGGGACTAGCGTCAATGAGCAGTTCTTC